This paragraph reports one T cell receptor beta chain. Its antigen is still unknown. This specimen belongs to a study of follicular helper T cells after annual influenza vaccination. Study-wide findings and caveats: Recurrent ICOS+CD38+ cTfh clonotypes included tetramer and AIM influenza-specific ones.

Time point indicated: 2014-2015 season, pre-vaccination. Community-dwelling subjects without influenza vaccination in the prior 6 months were enrolled. Each time point used about 40 to 100 mL of blood. CDR1 is SGHNT and CDR2 is YYREEE in the germline V gene (reference sequence). Trimming removed 2 bases from V and 3 bases from J; junction bases left unmatched: 4. CDR3 length equals 15 residues. Profiling relied on immunoSEQ multiplex PCR, and the TCRdb table lists in-frame clones only, not all of them. The sample has 28,000 or so clones, roughly 80% seen once. Source: CXCR5+ CD38- circulating T follicular helper cells from blood, taken on the day of influenza vaccination. Subset described: circulating Tfh, non-naive CD4+CXCR5+PD-1+ (ICOS+CD38+ or ICOS-CD38-). This TCR was recovered from an adult who received the influenza vaccine. The chain has TRBV5-4 and TRBJ2-1; 8 nucleotides align to TRBD2. In DNA, the CDR3 is TGTGCCAGCAGCTTAACTAGCGGAGTCTACAATGAGCAGTTCTTC. This encodes CASSLTSGVYNEQFF.